This TCR beta chain was sequenced in a study of CD8 T cells in Susac syndrome. CDR1 and CDR2 (germline): LGHNA, YSLEER. V shed 1 base and J shed 7 bases, with 14 bases lying between them. The CDR3 contains 14 residues. Random hexamers primed reverse transcription of about 0.45 to 1 ug RNA. TCR beta CDR3 was amplified by immunoSEQ multiplex PCR. This amplification extended across 54 Vbeta and 13 Jbeta segments. TCRdb reanalysed the immunoSEQ multiplex PCR reads using MiXCR and keeps one entry per CDR3 protein. The table includes 130,000 or so distinct CDR3 sequences, approximately 95% detected once. The chain has TRBV4-3 and TRBJ2-7; D is unresolved. The receptor was derived from a human donor with multiple sclerosis. The sample comprised CD4+ T cells from PBMCs. In DNA form, the CDR3 reads TGCGCCAGCAGCCAAGGTTACGGGTCTGAGGAGCAGTACTTC. Translation gives CASSQGYGSEEQYF.